The 30 T cell receptor beta chains given below trace back to one sample, sequenced in a study of blood T cell repertoires in COVID-19. Only in-frame clones appear in the TCRdb table, and some are missing; sequencing was by immunoSEQ multiplex PCR. The profile covers a few hundred thousand clones, with 70% to 90% appearing a single time and more than 3% taken by the ten largest. Sample: peripheral blood. These TCRs come from a woman between 50 and 59 years old with active or convalescent COVID-19.

V and J are TRBV9 and TRBJ1-1, with a tentative D call TRBD1 (5 bases). The CDR3 spans 14 residues. CDR1 is SGDLS and CDR2 is YYNGEE in the germline V gene. Trimming removed 0 bases from V and 8 bases from J, with 14 bases in between. The CDR3 loop is CASSVVGQGSEAFF. Here the CDR3 DNA reads TGTGCCAGCAGCGTAGTCGGGCAGGGCTCGGAAGCTTTCTTT. Full variable domain (missing parts from reference TRBV9 and TRBJ1-1): DSGVTQTPKHLITATGQRVTLRCSPRSGDLSVYWYQQSLDQGLQFLIQYYNGEERAKGNILERFSAQQFPDLHSELNLSSLELGDSALYFCASSVVGQGSEAFFGQGTRLTVV.

The chain carries TRBV7-9 and TRBJ2-7, with D perhaps TRBD1 (5 bases). Between the trimmed V and J ends, which lost 4 bases and 5 bases, there was a span of 15 bases. The CDR3 runs to 14 residues. The V gene's germline CDR1 is SEHNR and CDR2 FQNEAQ (reference sequence). This chain's CDR3 is CASSSNYRFNEQYF. CDR3 bases: TGTGCCAGCAGCTCGAATTACAGGTTTAACGAGCAGTACTTC.

The CDR3 protein is CASTGRRGWTEAFF. CDR3 in DNA: TGTGCCAGCACCGGTCGGCGGGGATGGACTGAAGCTTTCTTT. This sequence joins TRBV3-1 (or the pseudogene TRBV3-2) and TRBJ1-1; D not resolved. Trimming removed 7 bases from V and 5 bases from J, with 17 bases in between. The length of the CDR3 is 14 residues. Germline CDR1 and CDR2: LGHDT and YNNKEL (reference sequence).

The V gene is TRBV7-9, the J gene TRBJ1-1; TRBD1 is a possible D gene (5 bases). Germline lookup yields CDR1 SEHNR and CDR2 FQNEAQ (reference sequence). Trimming shortened V by 5 bases and J by 1 base, and 14 bases separated the two germline ends. This CDR3 is 15 amino acids long. Here the CDR3 reads CASSNRTSKNTEAFF. In DNA form, the CDR3 reads TGTGCCAGCAGCAATAGGACAAGTAAGAACACTGAAGCTTTCTTT.

The chain links TRBV2 to TRBJ2-7, with TRBD2 as a possible D gene (5 bases). The CDR3 has 17 amino acids. Germline CDR1 and CDR2: SNHLY and FYNNEI. Trimming stripped 5 bases from V and 0 bases from J, with 20 bases between. The CDR3 region is CASSSLLWAGSSYEQYF. CDR3 nucleotides: TGTGCCAGCAGTTCGTTACTGTGGGCTGGGAGCTCCTACGAGCAGTACTTC. Drawing the rest from reference TRBV2 and TRBJ2-7, the complete variable domain is EPEVTQTPSHQVTQMGQEVILRCVPISNHLYFYWYRQILGQKVEFLVSFYNNEISEKSEIFDDQFSVERPDGSNFTLKIRSTKLEDSAMYFCASSSLLWAGSSYEQYFGPGTRLTVT.

This sequence joins TRBV5-1 and TRBJ2-7, with D tentatively TRBD2 (6 bases). Per germline, CDR1 SGHRS and CDR2 YFSETQ. V was shortened by 7 bases and J by 5 bases, with 19 bases between the two germline ends. The CDR3 loop spans 14 amino acids. The CDR3 sequence: CASGTRDRPDEQYF. The CDR3 DNA reads TGCGCCAGCGGGACTCGGGACCGCCCTGACGAGCAGTACTTC.

CDR3 DNA: TGTGCCTGGAGTGAGACCGGGACTAGTCGTTTCAATGAGCAGTTCTTC. Translated, it gives CAWSETGTSRFNEQFF. V is TRBV30 and J is TRBJ2-1, with 8 bases identical to TRBD2. The junction had 11 bases not matched to a gene; V was cut back by 1 base and J by 6 bases. The CDR3 runs to 16 residues. Per the germline V gene, CDR1 is GTSNPN and CDR2 is SVGIG (reference sequence).

The chain has TRBV5-4 and TRBJ2-5; 13 nucleotides match TRBD2. Germline V gene sequence: CDR1 SGHNT, CDR2 YYREEE (reference sequence). The CDR3 has 15 residues. The ends lost 4 bases at V and 3 bases at J; junction bases unmatched: 3. The CDR3 sequence: CASSIGLAGEETQYF. CDR3 nucleotides: TGTGCCAGCAGCATCGGACTAGCGGGGGAAGAGACCCAGTACTTC. The whole variable domain, filled in from reference TRBV5-4 and TRBJ2-5, reads ETGVTQSPTHLIKTRGQQVTLRCSSQSGHNTVSWYQQALGQGPQFIFQYYREEENGRGNFPPRFSGLQFPNYSSELNVNALELDDSALYLCASSIGLAGEETQYFGPGTRLLVL.

The V gene is TRBV10-3, the J gene TRBJ2-7; no definite D call. This CDR3 has 15 residues. V lost 0 bases to trimming and J lost 2 bases, with 11 bases between them. Per the germline V gene, CDR1 is ENHRY and CDR2 is SYGVKD. The CDR3 here is CAISESIVLAYEQYF. CDR3 DNA: TGTGCCATCAGTGAGTCGATAGTCCTCGCCTACGAGCAGTACTTC.

This rearrangement joins TRBV11-3 to TRBJ2-1, with 7 bases fitting TRBD1. CDR3 length: 16 residues. The V segment lost 5 bases and the J segment 9 bases; nucleotides outside the gene matches: 16. Germline V gene lookup returns CDR1 SGHNT and CDR2 YENEEA. CDR3 residues: CASSPSQGENLFEQFF. The CDR3 region has the DNA TGTGCCAGCAGCCCCTCCCAGGGGGAGAACCTCTTTGAGCAGTTCTTC.

As concerns this clone: This may come from a read error, since a much larger clone is one base off. The chain is built from TRBV5-1 and TRBJ1-2; TRBD1 is a possible D gene (5 bases). CDR3 length equals 13 residues. In germline, CDR1 is SGHRS, CDR2 YFSETQ. V shed 0 bases and J shed 5 bases, with 8 bases lying between them. CDR3 sequence (DNA): TGCGCCAGCAGCTTGGGGACAAATTATGGCTACACCTTC. This translates into CASSLGTNYGYTF.

The chain recombines TRBV15 with TRBJ1-5; 9 nucleotides align to TRBD1. Per germline, CDR1 LNHNV and CDR2 YYDKDF (reference sequence). Losses at the gene ends were 5 bases for V and 5 bases for J; bases not matched to a gene: 13. This CDR3 is built from 17 residues. The CDR3 sequence is CATSRRDRARSDQPQHF. CDR3 DNA: TGTGCCACCAGCCGACGGGACAGGGCCAGGTCTGATCAGCCCCAGCATTTT.

The rearrangement joins TRBV7-8 to TRBJ2-7; 7 bases align to TRBD2. This CDR3 has 15 amino acids. V shed 0 bases and J 2 bases; nucleotides not matched to a gene: 4. Per germline, CDR1 SGHVS and CDR2 FQNEAQ. CDR3 nucleotide sequence: TGTGCCAGCAGCTTAGCGGCGGGAGCTGCCTACGAGCAGTACTTC. Protein product: CASSLAAGAAYEQYF.

This chain connects TRBV18 to TRBJ2-6, with D maybe TRBD1 (6 bases). This CDR3 comprises 17 residues. The ends were cut back, 2 bases at V and 0 bases at J, with 11 bases in the middle. Germline V CDR1 and CDR2: KGHSH, LQKENI. CDR3 bases: TGTGCCAGCTCACCAGTACAGGGTGGCTCTGGGGCCAACGTCCTGACTTTC. Translating it yields CASSPVQGGSGANVLTF.

The chain is built from TRBV25-1 and TRBJ2-7; a possible D gene is TRBD1 (5 bases). Trimming shortened V by 2 bases and J by 9 bases, and 8 bases separated the two germline ends. This CDR3 is built from 11 residues. From germline, CDR1 is MGHDK and CDR2 SYGVNS. The CDR3: CASSEKTAQYF. The CDR3, as DNA: TGTGCCAGCAGTGAAAAGACAGCGCAGTACTTC.

This chain uses TRBV4-3 with TRBJ2-7, with 7 bases lining up with TRBD2. This CDR3 comprises 16 residues. The germline V gene has CDR1 LGHNA and CDR2 YSLEER. The J segment lost 1 base and the V segment lost 1 base, leaving 7 bases of the junction unmatched. The CDR3 region is CASSQGLRGGSYEQYF. The CDR3 nucleotides read TGCGCCAGCAGCCAAGGGTTGCGCGGGGGATCCTACGAGCAGTACTTC.

V gene TRBV9 combines with J gene TRBJ2-7; TRBD2 agrees at 7 bases. J gave up 6 bases and V 0 bases, and 12 bases lay outside the gene matches. The CDR3 length is 16 residues. Per germline, CDR1 SGDLS and CDR2 YYNGEE. CDR3 amino acids: CASSVVPSGAVSEQYF. CDR3 DNA sequence: TGTGCCAGCAGCGTAGTCCCTAGCGGCGCCGTTTCCGAGCAGTACTTC.

The J gene is TRBJ1-6, the V gene TRBV6-1, with TRBD1 matching 7 bases. V lost 4 bases, J lost 5 bases, and 8 bases stayed unmatched. The CDR3 loop spans 16 amino acids. Germline loops: CDR1 MNHNS, CDR2 SASEGT. The CDR3, as DNA: TGTGCCAGCAGTGCGGACAGGTTAGGGAATAATTCACCCCTCCACTTT. Translated, it gives CASSADRLGNNSPLHF.

This clone was recorded once. The V gene is TRBV15, the J gene TRBJ1-2; the match to TRBD1 covers 7 bases. Germline V gives CDR1 LNHNV, CDR2 YYDKDF (reference sequence). This CDR3 has 15 amino acids. The V segment lost 0 bases and the J segment 4 bases; nucleotides outside the gene matches: 5. CDR3: CATSREDRLVYGYTF. In DNA, the CDR3 is TGTGCCACCAGCAGAGAGGACAGGCTTGTCTATGGCTACACCTTC.

CDR3 DNA: TGTGCCAGCAGCCCCCGCGCAAGCGGGGGGGCAGATACGCAGTATTTT. Its translation is CASSPRASGGADTQYF. The V gene is TRBV7-6, the J gene TRBJ2-3; 10 nucleotides agree with TRBD2. J lost 4 bases, V lost 5 bases, and 9 bases had no gene match. Germline-derived CDR1 and CDR2 are SGHVS and FNYEAQ. This CDR3 has 16 residues.

The V gene is TRBV20-1, the J gene TRBJ1-1; 7 positions match TRBD1. The CDR3 spans 13 residues. Germline CDR1 reads DFQATT; CDR2 reads SNEGSKA (reference sequence). Trimming took 3 bases from V and 6 from J; bases not matched to a gene: 7. In nucleotides, the CDR3 is TGCAGTGCTAGTTCGCAGGGGGGCTCTGAAGCTTTCTTT. It codes for CSASSQGGSEAFF.

As regards this clone: The germline gene is not matched at one end of the junction; a read error may be the cause. The chain uses TRBV7-7 and TRBJ2-3, with D possibly matching TRBD2 (6 bases). The CDR3 covers 15 residues. Germline CDR1 is SSHAT and CDR2 is FNYEAQ (reference sequence). The chain's CDR3 is CASSLDGTSTDTQYF. The DNA of the CDR3 is TGTGCTAGCAGCCTAGATGGGACTAGCACAGATACGCAGTATTTT.

The J gene is TRBJ2-3, the V gene TRBV4-1; a possible D gene is TRBD2 (6 bases). The V gene lost 1 base and the J gene lost 6 bases, with 14 bases spanning the gap. This CDR3 is 15 amino acids long. CDR1 is MGHRA, CDR2 YSYEKL, per germline. Written as DNA, the CDR3 is TGCGCCAGCAGCCAAGCAGGTGGAAGCGGGGATACGCAGTATTTT. As protein: CASSQAGGSGDTQYF.

The V call is TRBV7-8, the J call TRBJ1-2; 9 positions match TRBD1. CDR1 is SGHVS, CDR2 FQNEAQ, per germline. CDR3 length: 14 residues. Losses at the gene ends were 1 base for V and 4 bases for J; bases not matched to a gene: 1. CDR3 sequence: CASSLVTGGYGYTF. The CDR3 coding sequence is TGTGCCAGCAGCTTAGTGACAGGGGGCTATGGCTACACCTTC. The whole variable domain, filled in from reference TRBV7-8 and TRBJ1-2, reads GAGVSQSPRYKVAKRGQDVALRCDPISGHVSLFWYQQALGQGPEFLTYFQNEAQLDKSGLPSDRFFAERPEGSVSTLKIQRTQQEDSAVYLCASSLVTGGYGYTFGSGTRLTVV.

This clone was seen once. The gene calls are TRBV30 and TRBJ2-5; D is possibly TRBD2 (6 bases). Trimming took off 5 bases at V and 7 bases at J, with 17 bases between the two ends. Germline CDR1 GTSNPN, CDR2 SVGIG (reference sequence). The CDR3 length is 13 residues. CDR3 residues: CAWGTPRRRTQYF. CDR3 bases: TGTGCCTGGGGGACTCCCCGTAGAAGGACCCAGTACTTC. Based on the CDR3 plus reference TRBV30 and TRBJ2-5, the full variable domain is SQTIHQWPATLVQPVGSPLSLECTVEGTSNPNLYWYRQAAGRGLQLLFYSVGIGQISSEVPQNLSASRPQDRQFILSSKKLLLSDSGFYLCAWGTPRRRTQYFGPGTRLLVL.

This chain connects TRBV27 to TRBJ1-5; D is uncertain. CDR1 and CDR2 from the germline V gene are MNHEY and SMNVEV (reference sequence). The CDR3 extends over 13 amino acids. Trimming took 5 bases from V and 5 from J, leaving 10 bases between them. The CDR3 is CASSLRLDQPQHF. CDR3 bases: TGTGCCAGCAGTCTCAGGCTCGATCAGCCCCAGCATTTT.

The CDR3 region has the DNA TGTGCCATCAGTGACGGACAGTCAGACGAAAAACTGTTTTTT. Its protein product is CAISDGQSDEKLFF. This rearrangement joins TRBV10-3 to TRBJ1-4; possibly TRBD1 for D (6 bases). The length of the CDR3 is 14 residues. V lost 3 bases and J lost 8, with 13 bases in between. CDR1 is ENHRY, CDR2 SYGVKD, per germline.

The V call is TRBV7-9, the J call TRBJ1-2, with D uncertain. V dropped 4 bases and J dropped 6 bases, with 12 bases sitting between them. This CDR3 contains 13 residues. In germline, CDR1 is SEHNR, CDR2 FQNEAQ (reference sequence). CDR3: CASSSFGMDGYTF. The CDR3 nucleotides are TGTGCCAGCAGCTCCTTCGGGATGGATGGCTACACCTTC.

This clone showed up just once. The chain carries TRBV27 and TRBJ1-4, with a tentative D call TRBD1 (6 bases). Deletions cut 6 bases from V and 0 bases from J, with 20 bases between. Germline-derived CDR1 and CDR2 are MNHEY and SMNVEV (reference sequence). The length of the CDR3 is 18 residues. CDR3: CASRQGFLETATNEKLFF. Written as DNA, the CDR3 is TGTGCCAGCAGACAGGGCTTCTTAGAGACCGCAACTAATGAAAAACTGTTTTTT.

The chain carries TRBV7-2 and TRBJ2-1; D possibly corresponds to TRBD2 (6 bases). The CDR3 loop spans 17 amino acids. Germline CDR1 SGHTA, CDR2 FQGNSA. V dropped 5 bases and J dropped 0 bases, with 17 bases sitting between them. CDR3 DNA: TGTGCCAGCAGCCACTGGGACTTCCCAAGCTCCTACAATGAGCAGTTCTTC. This codes for CASSHWDFPSSYNEQFF.